This TCR beta chain was captured in a study of CD8+ T cells in alopecia areata listed by TCRdb under 2018. The study in broad terms: The treated patients took part in an open-label pilot trial in which moderate-to-severe alopecia areata was treated with oral tofacitinib at 5 to 10 mg twice daily. Patients stayed on tofacitinib for 6 to 18 months and then had 6 months of follow-up off drug so that delayed response and recurrence could be assessed. In treated patients, disease severity was measured using the SALT score, which gives the percentage of scalp surface area affected. To study T cell clonal expansion in alopecia areata, the researchers applied high-throughput TCRbeta sequencing to both the C3H/HeJ mouse model and human patients. In humans, TCRbeta sequencing was performed on scalp tissue and on sorted CD4+ and CD8+ peripheral blood T cells from healthy controls and from patients with patchy or totalis/universalis alopecia areata. Patients on tofacitinib were biopsied at baseline and after 4 and 24 weeks of treatment, and several of the patients also had a later scalp biopsy. Scalp clonality was compared across normal scalp (n=4), patchy alopecia areata scalp (n=8), and alopecia totalis/universalis scalp (n=8). RNA was extracted with the PAXgene miRNA kit for fixed scalp, the miRNeasy kit for PBMCs, and the RNeasy kit for mouse skin. immunoSEQ multiplex PCR using 35 Vbeta forward primers and 13 Jbeta reverse primers was used to amplify TCRbeta CDR3 regions. Study-level results and caveats: TCR sequences shared between patients were less clear than in mice, possibly partly because of HLA diversity in the patient population. Compared with normal scalp, lesional scalp, particularly in alopecia totalis/universalis, had higher clonality and more expanded CD8+ clones, which suggests antigenic drive. Unlike mouse skin, which is dominated by gammadelta T cells, normal human skin has resident alphabeta T cells that are also sequenced, and this complicates analysis of the scalp TCR repertoire. During tofacitinib treatment, many expanded lesional clones stuck around in both scalp and blood, and this persistence may partly explain why relapse happens after treatment is stopped. With tofacitinib, both scalp clonality and the number of expanded CD8+ clones among the top 100 scalp clones went down significantly. The treated cohort was small, with a single nonresponder, so links between baseline CD8+ expansion and response need larger studies.

A note on this clone: There is no known antigen for this receptor. No base quality information exists; no much larger clone differs at one position.

CDR1 GTSNPN and CDR2 SVGIG were looked up in the germline V gene (reference sequence). From its cysteine to its phenylalanine, the CDR3 spans 14 amino acids. Only CDR3 DNA remains: 42 bases, in frame from the first base. Trimming accounts for 5 bases at V and 0 bases at J, while the number of junction bases matched to no gene is 4. Explained via the paper, the time point label denotes: about four weeks on oral tofacitinib. Explained via the paper, the treatment or condition label denotes: oral pan-JAK inhibitor, 5-10 mg twice daily. Peripheral blood and lesional scalp punch biopsies were obtained from patients with alopecia areata. PBMCs were separated by density centrifugation and stained for CD3, CD4 and CD8, after which CD4+ and CD8+ T cells were sorted on a FACSAria. Library prep was done by the immunoSEQ multiplex PCR assay. To provide template for TCR sequencing, every sample had RNA extracted and reverse transcribed into cDNA. First-strand cDNA was synthesized using SuperScript III with a 2:1 mix of oligo-dT and random hexamers. A synthetic immune receptor repertoire was used to measure amplification bias, and any remaining bias was corrected computationally. Per the authors' processing: Raw reads were preprocessed to remove errors, and CDR3 was defined according to IMGT conventions as the region from the conserved cysteine to phenylalanine. Clonality was calculated as 1 minus Shannon entropy normalized by log2 of the number of productive unique TCRs. CD4 or CD8 identity of scalp clones was inferred by cross-referencing scalp TCRbeta sequences with sorted blood CD4 and CD8 repertoires. This is the immuneACCESS table as TCRdb keeps it, with only in-frame sequences that have V and J called. A part of the clones is gone; compared with another copy, unresolved V genes explain less than half, and the rest is unexplained. V and J calls and clone size are given by that table; D and trimming were obtained from the DNA. The sample table lists 120,000 to 150,000 clones, 85% to 90% of them with a count of one. Jointly, the top ten make up around 14% of the sample.

The sample was CD8+ T cells sorted from blood, taken at week 4, from a patient treated with tofacitinib. This sequence uses TRBV30 and TRBJ1-1, with TRBD1 matching 9 junction bases. The sequence came from a human donor with alopecia areata. The DNA sequence reads TGTGCCTGGGGTCGACAGGGGGTGAACACTGAAGCTTTCTTT. Translated, this is CAWGRQGVNTEAFF.